A single sample is the source of the 18 T cell receptor beta chains below, sequenced in a study of T cell changes during pregnancy in multiple sclerosis. The repertoire was sequenced with immunoSEQ multiplex PCR; TCRdb's copy has only in-frame clones and lacks some. The table records 70,000 to 80,000 clones, 80% to 90% of them present only once. The source material was peripheral blood, sampled before pregnancy. These receptors all stem from a female donor with multiple sclerosis, enrolled in a pregnancy study.

V usage is TRBV6-1 and J usage is TRBJ2-7; 8 nucleotides align to TRBD2. V lost 4 bases, J lost 1 base, and 6 bases stayed unmatched. This CDR3 contains 15 residues. CDR1 and CDR2 from the germline V gene are MNHNS and SASEGT. CDR3 protein: CASSGGTSGSYEQYF. The CDR3 DNA follows: TGTGCCAGCAGTGGGGGGACTAGTGGTTCCTACGAGCAGTACTTC.

This clone was seen once. The chain has TRBV4-2 and TRBJ1-6; D is uncertain. This CDR3 has 16 amino acids. V gave up 3 bases and J gave up 8 bases, with 17 bases separating them. Germline CDR1 reads LGHNA; CDR2 reads YNFKEQ. The chain's CDR3 is CASSHAQGEGDSPLHF. The DNA of the CDR3 is TGTGCCAGCAGCCACGCTCAAGGAGAGGGCGATTCACCCCTCCACTTT.

V and J are TRBV6-1 and TRBJ2-1, with D maybe TRBD1 (5 bases). The germline gives CDR1 MNHNS, CDR2 SASEGT. Trimming removed 6 bases from V and 5 bases from J, with 11 bases in between. The CDR3 runs 13 residues. DNA for the CDR3: TGTGCCAGCAGCCAAAGGGGAAACAATGAGCAGTTCTTC. Amino acids: CASSQRGNNEQFF.

This sequence joins TRBV7-9 and TRBJ1-1; 7 positions agree with TRBD1. V lost 3 bases, J lost 7 bases, and 5 bases stayed unmatched. Germline V gives CDR1 SEHNR, CDR2 FQNEAQ (reference sequence). The CDR3 runs 13 residues. The CDR3 sequence is CASSFTGVSEAFF. Here the CDR3 DNA reads TGTGCCAGCAGCTTTACAGGGGTCAGTGAAGCTTTCTTT.

This sequence joins TRBV6-1 and TRBJ1-2; D ambiguous. With 7 bases removed from V and 1 base from J, the gap between germline ends came to 10 bases. The CDR3 is 13 residues long. Per germline, CDR1 MNHNS and CDR2 SASEGT. CDR3 DNA sequence: TGTGCCAGCACCGAGGGTGTTAACTATGGCTACACCTTC. The encoded protein is CASTEGVNYGYTF.

The chain has TRBV30 and TRBJ2-7; D is ambiguous. Germline V gene sequence: CDR1 GTSNPN, CDR2 SVGIG (reference sequence). Trimming left V 0 bases short and J 4 bases short, with 7 bases between. This CDR3 region has 12 residues. DNA for the CDR3: TGTGCCTGGAGTGTGGTAGAATACGAGCAGTACTTC. Amino acid sequence: CAWSVVEYEQYF.

The chain employs TRBV6-5 and TRBJ2-7, with 10 bases identical to TRBD2. In germline, CDR1 is MNHEY, CDR2 SVGAGI. With 5 bases clipped from V and 4 bases from J, the junction kept 8 bases outside the gene matches. This CDR3 is 15 amino acids long. The CDR3 sequence is CASSRSSGSSYEQYF. The CDR3, as DNA: TGTGCCAGCAGTCGCTCTAGCGGGAGTTCGTACGAGCAGTACTTC.

This sequence joins TRBV27 and TRBJ2-1; 9 nucleotides align to TRBD1. Germline assignment: CDR1 MNHEY and CDR2 SMNVEV (reference sequence). V was clipped by 5 bases and J by 7 bases; unmatched bases: 12. This CDR3 contains 16 residues. The CDR3 region has the DNA TGTGCCAGCAGTGGACCCGGGACAGGGCTCTTTAATGAGCAGTTCTTC. Protein sequence: CASSGPGTGLFNEQFF.

This clone has only one observation. This sequence joins TRBV5-1 and TRBJ2-5, with 8 bases lining up with TRBD2. Losses at the gene ends were 2 bases for V and 5 bases for J; bases not matched to a gene: 11. This CDR3 region has 16 residues. From germline, CDR1 is SGHRS and CDR2 YFSETQ. CDR3 nucleotides: TGCGCCAGCAGCTTCGGGACGGGGGGGCAACGGGAGACCCAGTACTTC. Encoded protein: CASSFGTGGQRETQYF.

The chain joins TRBV12-5 to TRBJ2-5; D might be TRBD2 (5 bases). With 4 bases removed from V and 4 bases from J, the gap between germline ends came to 22 bases. This CDR3 is 17 amino acids long. CDR1 and CDR2 (germline): LGHNT, FRNRAP. This chain's CDR3 is CASGSLRGSVFRETQYF. The CDR3 nucleotides read TGTGCTAGTGGTTCCCTCCGAGGGTCCGTTTTTAGAGAGACCCAGTACTTC.

The V gene is TRBV10-3, the J gene TRBJ2-1, with D tentatively TRBD2 (6 bases). Deletions cut 10 bases from V and 7 bases from J, with 17 bases between. There are 13 residues in the CDR3. CDR1 is ENHRY, CDR2 SYGVKD, per germline. The CDR3 is CATLTLGGNEQFF. In nucleotides, the CDR3 is TGTGCCACCCTCACCCTGGGGGGAAATGAGCAGTTCTTC.

This clone is a singleton in its sample. The rearrangement links TRBV5-5 to TRBJ1-5; D uncertain. The CDR3 sequence is 15 residues long. V lost 3 bases, J lost 4 bases, and 14 bases lay in between. Germline-derived CDR1 and CDR2 are SGHKS and YYEKEE (reference sequence). The CDR3 nucleotides are TGTGCCAGCAGCTGGGTTGCGGGTTCTAATCAGCCCCAGCATTTT. Residues: CASSWVAGSNQPQHF.

The chain has TRBV5-1 and TRBJ2-7; 7 positions match TRBD2. The junction had 8 bases not matched to a gene; V was cut back by 4 bases and J by 1 base. Germline CDR1 reads SGHRS; CDR2 reads YFSETQ. CDR3 length: 15 amino acids. CDR3 region: CASSLGRGESYEQYF. In DNA, the CDR3 is TGCGCCAGCAGCCTGGGGAGGGGTGAATCCTACGAGCAGTACTTC.

The chain has TRBV5-1 and TRBJ1-4; D call uncertain. The germline V and J ends were trimmed by 2 bases and 0 bases, with 5 bases remaining between them. Germline V gives CDR1 SGHRS, CDR2 YFSETQ. CDR3 length: 14 amino acids. The CDR3 DNA sequence: TGCGCCAGCAGCTTATCCGCAACTAATGAAAAACTGTTTTTT. As protein: CASSLSATNEKLFF.

Only a few counts were recorded for this clone. V and J are TRBV30 and TRBJ1-6, with D tentatively TRBD1 (5 bases). The ends were cut back, 5 bases at V and 9 bases at J, with 14 bases in the middle. CDR1 and CDR2 from the germline V gene are GTSNPN and SVGIG (reference sequence). The CDR3 sequence is 13 residues long. Written as DNA, the CDR3 is TGTGCCTGGGATGGACGGGGGAGTTCACCCCTCCACTTT. This sequence encodes CAWDGRGSSPLHF.

The chain couples TRBV7-3 to TRBJ1-1, with 9 nucleotides matching TRBD1. V lost 4 bases and J lost 8; bases outside the gene matches: 8. The germline V gene has CDR1 SGHTA and CDR2 FQGTGA. This CDR3 is built from 14 residues. CDR3 DNA: TGTGCCAGCAGCTCCAGCTCCGGGACAGGGGAAGCTTTCTTT. Translating gives CASSSSSGTGEAFF.

The chain employs TRBV18 and TRBJ2-1; the match to TRBD2 covers 15 bases. Germline lookup yields CDR1 KGHSH and CDR2 LQKENI. The CDR3 totals 13 residues. CDR3: CAARTSGRDEQFF. The CDR3 DNA sequence: TGTGCTGCGCGGACTAGCGGGAGGGATGAGCAGTTCTTC.

The rearrangement uses TRBV6-6 and TRBJ2-7; D may be TRBD1 (5 bases). Trimming took 6 bases from V and 0 from J, leaving 18 bases between them. The CDR3 runs 16 residues. CDR1 and CDR2 from the germline V gene are MNHNY and SVGAGI (reference sequence). This CDR3 is CASSPVLRADSYEQYF. The CDR3 bases are TGTGCCAGCAGCCCCGTTCTCAGGGCCGACTCCTACGAGCAGTACTTC.